This T cell receptor beta chain was found in a study of graft-versus-host responses after intestinal transplantation. Overall study: Isolated intestinal, liver-intestinal, or multivisceral transplants were what recipients had. Study results and caveats: Recipient marrow harbored GvH clones, some of which surfaced first in ileum or blood. Early post-transplant falls in HvG clones accompanied the peak levels of circulating GvH clones. Graft-donor T cell macrochimerism in patients accompanied high graft-versus-host to host-versus-graft clonal ratios in allografts.

The repertoire was sequenced with immunoSEQ multiplex PCR; TCRdb's copy has only in-frame clones and lacks some. The sample holds over 80,000 clones, 75% to 95% seen once. In the case of this clone: Its antigen is still unknown.

Germline loops: CDR1 SGDLS, CDR2 YYNGEE. With V trimmed by 4 bases and J by 1 base, 10 bases remained unmatched. The CDR3 has 19 amino acids. V and J are TRBV9 and TRBJ2-1; 14 nucleotides align to TRBD2. The TCR comes from a human donor who was the organ donor for an intestinal transplant. The sample consisted of unstimulated CD4+ T cells sorted from spleen or lymph node cells, taken before transplant. The CDR3, as DNA: TGTGCCAGCAGCATCCCGACTAGCGGGGGGGCCGGGTCCTACAATGAGCAGTTCTTC. Amino acids: CASSIPTSGGAGSYNEQFF.